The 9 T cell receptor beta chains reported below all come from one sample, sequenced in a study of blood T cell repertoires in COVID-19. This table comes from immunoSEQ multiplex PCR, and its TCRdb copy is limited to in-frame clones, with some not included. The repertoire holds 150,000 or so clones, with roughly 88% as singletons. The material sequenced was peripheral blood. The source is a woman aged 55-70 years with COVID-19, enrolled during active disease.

In DNA, the CDR3 is TGTGCCAGCAGCTTAACAGGGGGACAGCTGTCTGGGGCCAACGTCCTGACTTTC. This translates into CASSLTGGQLSGANVLTF. The chain has TRBV7-3 and TRBJ2-6, with 7 bases lining up with TRBD1. With V trimmed by 0 bases and J by 1 base, 6 bases remained unmatched. The CDR3 covers 18 residues. The germline V gene encodes CDR1 SGHTA and CDR2 FQGTGA.

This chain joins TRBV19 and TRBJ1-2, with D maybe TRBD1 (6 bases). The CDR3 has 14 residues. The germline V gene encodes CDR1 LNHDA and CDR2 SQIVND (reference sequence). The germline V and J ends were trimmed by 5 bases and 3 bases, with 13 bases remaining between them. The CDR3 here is CASSHQDRYYGYTF. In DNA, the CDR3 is TGTGCCAGTAGTCACCAGGACAGATACTATGGCTACACCTTC.

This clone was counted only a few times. CDR3 bases: TGTGCCAGCAGTTTGTGGCAAGTCGTAAAGCAGTACTTC. Translation: CASSLWQVVKQYF. V is TRBV12-3 or TRBV12-4 and J is TRBJ2-7; D is uncertain. The V gene lost 3 bases and the J gene lost 8 bases, with 14 bases spanning the gap. The CDR3 covers 13 residues.

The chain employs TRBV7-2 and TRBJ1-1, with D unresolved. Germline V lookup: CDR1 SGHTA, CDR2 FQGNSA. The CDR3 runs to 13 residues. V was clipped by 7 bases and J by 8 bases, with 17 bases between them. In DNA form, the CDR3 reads TGTGCCAGCAAAATTTGGGTGGAGGCAGAAGCTTTCTTT. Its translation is CASKIWVEAEAFF.

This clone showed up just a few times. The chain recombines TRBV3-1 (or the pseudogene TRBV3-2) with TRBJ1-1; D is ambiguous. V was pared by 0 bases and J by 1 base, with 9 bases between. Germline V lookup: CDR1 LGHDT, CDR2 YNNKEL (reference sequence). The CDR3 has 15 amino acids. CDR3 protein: CASSQDLVRNTEAFF. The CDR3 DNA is TGTGCCAGCAGCCAAGATCTTGTGAGGAACACTGAAGCTTTCTTT.

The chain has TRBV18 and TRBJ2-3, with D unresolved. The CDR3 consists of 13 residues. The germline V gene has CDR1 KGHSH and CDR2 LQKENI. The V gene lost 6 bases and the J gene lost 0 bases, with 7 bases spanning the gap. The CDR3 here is CASSASSTDTQYF. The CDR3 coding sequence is TGTGCCAGCTCGGCCTCGAGCACAGATACGCAGTATTTT.

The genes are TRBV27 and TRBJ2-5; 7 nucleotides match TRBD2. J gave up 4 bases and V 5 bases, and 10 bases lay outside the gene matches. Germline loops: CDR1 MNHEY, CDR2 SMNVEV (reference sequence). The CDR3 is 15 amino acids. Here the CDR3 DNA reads TGTGCCAGCAGTCCTCATAGACTAGCATCAGAGACCCAGTACTTC. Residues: CASSPHRLASETQYF.

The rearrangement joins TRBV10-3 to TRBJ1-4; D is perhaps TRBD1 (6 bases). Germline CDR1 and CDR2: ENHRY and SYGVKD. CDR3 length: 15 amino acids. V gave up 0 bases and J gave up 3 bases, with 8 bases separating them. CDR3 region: CAISESTGPNEKLFF. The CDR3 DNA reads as TGTGCCATCAGTGAGTCGACAGGACCTAATGAAAAACTGTTTTTT.

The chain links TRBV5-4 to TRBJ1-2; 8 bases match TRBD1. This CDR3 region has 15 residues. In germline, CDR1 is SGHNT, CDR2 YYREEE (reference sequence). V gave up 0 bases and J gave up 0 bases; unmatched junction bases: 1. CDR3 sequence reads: CASSLGDRPNYGYTF. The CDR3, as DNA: TGTGCCAGCAGCTTGGGGGACAGGCCTAACTATGGCTACACCTTC.